This paragraph reports one TCR beta chain. Germline CDR1 WSHSY, CDR2 SAAADI. Trimming took 2 bases from V and 1 from J, leaving 12 bases between them. CDR3 length: 16 residues. The data belong to a study of T cell changes during pregnancy in multiple sclerosis. Profiling relied on immunoSEQ multiplex PCR, and the TCRdb table lists in-frame clones only, not all of them. The repertoire consists of 45,000 to 50,000 clones, with 75% to 95% occurring once and the leading ten covering approximately 9%. The chain employs TRBV10-2 and TRBJ2-1; TRBD2 might be the D (6 bases). Sequences were derived from CD8+ T cells from peripheral blood mononuclear cells, sampled after pregnancy. The receptor was isolated from a female donor with multiple sclerosis, enrolled in a pregnancy study. DNA for the CDR3: TGCGCCAGCAGTGAGGCGGGACTCCTATCCTACAATGAGCAGTTCTTC. Protein sequence: CASSEAGLLSYNEQFF.